This TCR beta chain derives from a study of CD8 T cells in ankylosing spondylitis. This clonotype has a handful of counts. Its target is not known. V was trimmed by 1 base and J by 7 bases, leaving 12 bases between them. The CDR3 has 14 residues. CDR1 is SGHTA and CDR2 is FQGNSA in the germline V gene. Findings of the study overall: Some motif variants had been reported before (in reactive arthritis synovial fluid and blood).

A single record per CDR3 protein comes from TCRdb applying MiXCR to the 5' RACE reads. This table holds about 310,000 distinct CDR3 sequences, roughly 20% found once. The receptor was derived from a female donor with ankylosing spondylitis or in good health (not recorded which). The chain carries TRBV7-2 and TRBJ2-3, with D perhaps matching TRBD2 (5 bases). Sequencing input: blood, either unsorted or a sorted T cell fraction (not recorded which). The CDR3 region has the DNA TGTGCCAGCAGCTTAGAGGCGGGCCGGAATACGCAGTATTTT. Protein product: CASSLEAGRNTQYF.